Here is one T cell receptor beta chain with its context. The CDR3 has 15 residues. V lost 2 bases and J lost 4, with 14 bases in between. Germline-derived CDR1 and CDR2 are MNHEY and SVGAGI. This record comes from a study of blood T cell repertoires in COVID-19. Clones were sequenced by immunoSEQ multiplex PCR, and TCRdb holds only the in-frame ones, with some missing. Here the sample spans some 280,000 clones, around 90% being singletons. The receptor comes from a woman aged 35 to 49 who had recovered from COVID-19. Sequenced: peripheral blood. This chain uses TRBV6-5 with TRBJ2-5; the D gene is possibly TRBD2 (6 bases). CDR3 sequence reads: CASSYAGSGVETQYF. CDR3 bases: TGTGCCAGCAGTTACGCCGGGAGTGGGGTAGAGACCCAGTACTTC.